This TCR beta chain was captured in a study of blood T cell repertoires in COVID-19. Study details: Both acute and convalescent COVID-19 samples were obtained from the United States, Italy and Spain. The cDNA or gDNA used as material had been derived from T cells, B-cell-depleted T cells, or PBMCs.

The CDR3 sequence is 15 residues long. The germline gives CDR1 LNHDA, CDR2 SQIVND (reference sequence). V lost 5 bases, J lost 3 bases, and 8 bases stayed unmatched. In the original analysis: For nucleated cells, counts were estimated from reference gene primer amplification. TCRdb's copy holds only in-frame clones and misses some; the assay was immunoSEQ multiplex PCR. From that table come the V and J calls and clone size; the DNA was used to work out D and trimming. The table shows nearly 110,000 clones, with about 90% occurring only once. The clonotype was recovered from a man in his forties with active or convalescent COVID-19. The V gene is TRBV19, the J gene TRBJ1-1; 8 bases are shared with TRBD1. Sample: peripheral blood. The CDR3 bases are TGTGCCAGTAGTCCCAGGGGGCTAGGGGACACTGAAGCTTTCTTT. Its translation is CASSPRGLGDTEAFF. The full variable domain, its missing parts supplied by reference TRBV19 and TRBJ1-1, is DGGITQSPKYLFRKEGQNVTLSCEQNLNHDAMYWYRQDPGQGLRLIYYSQIVNDFQKGDIAEGYSVSREKKESFPLTVTSAQKNPTAFYLCASSPRGLGDTEAFFGQGTRLTVV.